The 5 T cell receptor beta chains listed next were all sequenced from one sample in a study of blood T cell repertoires in COVID-19. Assay: immunoSEQ multiplex PCR; the TCRdb copy retains only in-frame clones and omits some. Of about 380,000 clones in the sample, roughly nine tenths were seen once. Sequencing was performed on PBMCs or T cells enriched from blood (not recorded which). These receptors were taken from a woman in her twenties or thirties who had recovered from COVID-19.

This chain links TRBV27 with TRBJ2-1; tentative D call: TRBD2 (6 bases). Germline CDR1 MNHEY, CDR2 SMNVEV (reference sequence). Between the trimmed V and J ends, which lost 5 bases and 7 bases, there was a span of 15 bases. CDR3 length: 14 amino acids. CDR3 region: CASSLSGGRNEQFF. Here the CDR3 DNA reads TGTGCCAGCAGTCTGAGTGGGGGGAGGAATGAGCAGTTCTTC.

The chain has TRBV19 and TRBJ2-7; TRBD2 aligns across 7 bases. The CDR3 is made up of 16 amino acids. The germline gives CDR1 LNHDA, CDR2 SQIVND (reference sequence). With V trimmed by 4 bases and J by 6 bases, 15 bases remained unmatched. CDR3: CASSTSGGALLTEQYF. For the CDR3, the DNA is TGTGCCAGTAGTACCTCGGGAGGAGCCCTATTAACCGAGCAGTACTTC.

The chain links TRBV5-5 to TRBJ2-5, with 10 bases matching TRBD1. The CDR3 loop spans 15 amino acids. Germline values: CDR1 SGHKS, CDR2 YYEKEE (reference sequence). J gave up 5 bases and V 4 bases, and 8 bases lay outside the gene matches. The CDR3 bases are TGTGCCAGCAGCGTCCGGGACAGGGGATTTGAGACCCAGTACTTC. Protein: CASSVRDRGFETQYF. Complete variable domain (other parts from reference TRBV5-5 and TRBJ2-5): DAGVTQSPTHLIKTRGQQVTLRCSPISGHKSVSWYQQVLGQGPQFIFQYYEKEERGRGNFPDRFSARQFPNYSSELNVNALLLGDSALYLCASSVRDRGFETQYFGPGTRLLVL.

This sequence joins TRBV7-9 and TRBJ1-5; 7 bases fit TRBD1. Per the germline V gene, CDR1 is SEHNR and CDR2 is FQNEAQ (reference sequence). After removal of 5 bases from V and 7 bases from J, the junction contained 5 bases not matched to a gene. This CDR3 region has 13 residues. CDR3 coding DNA: TGTGCCAGCAGCGGGGACAGCGAGCAGCCCCAGCATTTT. It specifies CASSGDSEQPQHF.

The rearrangement joins TRBV5-1 to TRBJ2-7; D may be TRBD1 (6 bases). The germline V gene encodes CDR1 SGHRS and CDR2 YFSETQ. Trimming shortened V by 0 bases and J by 0 bases, and 10 bases separated the two germline ends. This CDR3 comprises 15 residues. The CDR3 nucleotides are TGCGCCAGCAGCTTGGATGGGGGCCCCTCCTACGAGCAGTACTTC. It encodes CASSLDGGPSYEQYF.